The sequence of this T cell receptor (beta chain) was determined in a study of response to subunit inactivated influenza vaccine. Study-level results: The authors suggested that every seasonal influenza vaccination recruits few new T cells.

MiXCR, applied by TCRdb to the RT-PCR reads, yields one record per CDR3 protein. The data show about 500,000 distinct CDR3 sequences, approximately 17% seen once. For this clonotype: Its target is not known.

This sequence was found in a man aged 50 to 75 who received an inactivated influenza vaccine. This material consisted of CD4+ T cells sorted from PBMCs, taken approximately 25 months after vaccination.

This CDR3 reads CASSPAGNPYEQYF. CDR3 DNA: TGTGCCAGCTCACCAGCAGGAAACCCCTACGAGCAGTACTTC. This chain uses TRBV18 with TRBJ2-7; D not certain. The CDR3 has 14 amino acids. Trimming shortened V by 2 bases and J by 2 bases, and 10 bases separated the two germline ends. Germline V gives CDR1 KGHSH, CDR2 LQKENI.